This is a list of T cell receptor beta chains from one sample in a study of cytomegalovirus exposure and HLA in healthy donors. Assay: immunoSEQ multiplex PCR; the TCRdb copy retains only in-frame clones and omits some. The table has about 190,000 clones, 82% seen once. Sequenced sample: PBMCs. The receptors shown here come from a woman between 18 and 29 years old in good health and CMV-seronegative. The CDR3 runs from the conserved cysteine through the conserved F or W. Each record gives: J gene, clone size, V gene, D gene, CDR3 protein, CDR3 DNA. A D gene is named only where the DNA matches it firmly. Expanded clones are given a class, and other clones once, few, many or no size at all.

TRBJ2-5	once	TRBV29-1	.	CSVVIPPETQYF	TGCAGCGTTGTTATTCCTCCAGAGACCCAGTACTTC
TRBJ2-3	.	TRBV29-1	.	CSVGPSELDTQYF	TGCAGCGTTGGCCCGTCTGAGCTGGATACGCAGTATTTT
TRBJ1-2	.	TRBV5-1	.	CASSSGGGYTF	TGCGCCAGCAGCTCCGGGGGAGGCTACACCTTC
TRBJ2-5	.	TRBV2	.	CAYQGTGFETQYF	TGTGCCTATCAGGGCACAGGGTTCGAGACCCAGTACTTC
TRBJ1-1	few	TRBV6-5	.	CASSRTREHWAFF	TGTGCCAGCAGCCGGACACGCGAACACTGGGCTTTCTTT
TRBJ1-2	once	TRBV6-4	.	CASSGGDYGYTF	TGTGCCAGCAGTGGAGGCGATTATGGCTACACCTTC
TRBJ1-2	once	TRBV2	TRBD1	CASSERASGGGYYGYTF	TGTGCCAGCAGTGAACGGGCTTCAGGGGGCGGGTACTATGGCTACACCTTC
TRBJ2-7	.	TRBV27	TRBD1	CASSHPGGNSHEQYF	TGTGCCAGCAGTCACCCAGGGGGCAACTCCCACGAGCAGTACTTC
TRBJ2-4	.	TRBV19	.	CASMGSSHIQYF	TGTGCCAGTATGGGCAGCAGCCACATTCAGTACTTC
TRBJ2-7	.	TRBV19	.	CASSPRTTYEQYF	TGTGCCAGTAGTCCCAGGACAACCTACGAGCAGTACTTC
TRBJ2-5	.	TRBV29-1	TRBD2	CSGHIGAGQETQYF	TGCAGCGGACACATCGGAGCGGGACAAGAGACCCAGTACTTC
TRBJ1-6	.	TRBV7-9	TRBD1	CASTVPGQLAPLHF	TGTGCCAGCACCGTCCCGGGACAGTTGGCACCCCTCCACTTT